A selection of T cell receptor beta chains follows, all from one sample in a study of blood T cell repertoires in COVID-19. Repertoires were generated with immunoSEQ multiplex PCR, while TCRdb's copy carries only in-frame clones and drops some. Of some 140,000 clones listed, 70% to 85% are singletons. The material sequenced was peripheral blood. The source of these receptors is a man aged 60-69 years who had recovered from COVID-19. Each CDR3 is given with its conserved first and last residue. The D gene is left open where the match is weak. Some rows mark clone size as missing; the rest say once, few, many or name a class of expanded clone.

TRBJ1-2 TRBV6-5 TRBD1 NA TGTGCCAGCGAACCGGGACAGGGGGCAGGAGGCTACACCTTC CASEPGQGAGGYTF
TRBJ2-3 TRBV6-2/TRBV6-3 TRBD2 NA TGTGCCAGCAGTTACGGTCCTAGCGGGAGTCCAGATACGCAGTATTTT CASSYGPSGSPDTQYF
TRBJ2-5 TRBV5-1 NA NA TGCGCCAGCAGCTTGAGCGGGCGGGAGACCCAGTACTTC CASSLSGRETQYF
TRBJ1-1 TRBV27 TRBD1 NA TGTGCCAGCAGTTTCCGGGACAGGGTCACTGAAGCTTTCTTT CASSFRDRVTEAFF
TRBJ2-7 TRBV28 TRBD2 NA TGTGCCAGCACGCTAGCGGGGGAATTGCAGTACTTC CASTLAGELQYF
TRBJ2-3 TRBV19 NA once TGTGCCAGTAGTATAGGAGCCCGAGTCGCAGATACGCAGTATTTT CASSIGARVADTQYF
TRBJ2-5 TRBV18 NA NA TGTGCCAGCTCATTCCGGGAACAAGAGACCCAGTACTTC CASSFREQETQYF
TRBJ1-6 TRBV30 TRBD1 NA TGTGCCTGGAACAAGGGGGCAAGTTCACCCCTCCACTTT CAWNKGASSPLHF
TRBJ2-1 TRBV7-8 NA NA TGTGCCAGCAGCTTACTATGGCGGGGAAGAAACTCCTACAATGAGCAGTTCTTC CASSLLWRGRNSYNEQFF
TRBJ2-3 TRBV9 TRBD2 NA TGTGCCAGCAGCGTTGATGCGGGGGTCGCAGATACGCAGTATTTT CASSVDAGVADTQYF
TRBJ2-2 TRBV18 TRBD2 NA TGTGCCAGCTCACCCGGACTAGCTAACACCGGGGAGCTGTTTTTT CASSPGLANTGELFF
TRBJ1-1 TRBV28 TRBD1 NA TGTGCCAGCAGTTCTAACAGGGGGCAGGCTGAAGCTTTCTTT CASSSNRGQAEAFF
TRBJ1-3 TRBV21-1 NA NA TGTGCCAGCAGCAAAGCCCCCAGCTCTGGAAACACCATATATTTT CASSKAPSSGNTIYF
TRBJ1-2 TRBV2 NA NA TGTGCCAGCAGAGACGCGGGGAACGGCTATGGCTACACCTTC CASRDAGNGYGYTF
TRBJ1-4 TRBV7-2 NA NA TGTGCCAGCAGCTTAGTTGGAGGAGGGAATGAAAAACTGTTTTTT CASSLVGGGNEKLFF
TRBJ2-1 TRBV24-1 TRBD2 NA TGTGCCACCACCCCTAGCGGGAGTCCCTACAATGAGCAGTTCTTC CATTPSGSPYNEQFF
TRBJ2-5 TRBV7-3 TRBD1 NA TGTGCCAGCAGCTTAGGGGGACAGGGTCCGCAAGAGACCCAGTACTTC CASSLGGQGPQETQYF
TRBJ1-2 TRBV15 NA NA TGTGCCACCAGCAGTCACCGGGGTGGAGGCTACACCTTC CATSSHRGGGYTF
TRBJ2-4 TRBV9 NA NA TGTGCCAGCAGCGGATTTTTACTTCCCAGGAACAAAAACATTCAGTACTTC CASSGFLLPRNKNIQYF
TRBJ2-2 TRBV18 TRBD1 NA TGTGCCAGCTCGCCACAGGGGCGGAACACCGGGGAGCTGTTTTTT CASSPQGRNTGELFF
TRBJ1-6 TRBV27 NA few TGTGCCAGCAGTTTGGGGCGTTCGGGGGGCACTTCACCCCTCCACTTT CASSLGRSGGTSPLHF
TRBJ2-1 TRBV9 TRBD2 NA TGTGCCAGCAGCGTAGAACTCGGGACTAGCGGGCCACAGGAGCAGTTCTTC CASSVELGTSGPQEQFF
TRBJ2-7 TRBV4-2 NA NA TGTGCCAGCAGCCAAGATGGGAGATCCTCCTACGAGCAGTACTTC CASSQDGRSSYEQYF
TRBJ2-5 TRBV3-1/TRBV3-2 NA NA TGTGCCACCCAGAGGGAGACCCAGTACTTC CATQRETQYF
TRBJ2-5 TRBV6-2/TRBV6-3 NA once TGTGCCAGCAGCCTGCAGAGGGAGACCCAGTACTTC CASSLQRETQYF
TRBJ2-1 TRBV7-9 TRBD1 NA TGTGCCAGCAGCTTAGGACAGGGGATTATTGAGCAGTTCTTC CASSLGQGIIEQFF
TRBJ1-2 TRBV27 TRBD1 NA TGTGCCAGCAGTGACAGGGACAGGGGCTCAGGGGACTATGGCTACACCTTC CASSDRDRGSGDYGYTF
TRBJ2-1 TRBV25-1 NA NA TGTGCCAGCAAGCGGGGGACAGAGAGCAATGAGCAGTTCTTC CASKRGTESNEQFF